The 24 T cell receptor beta chains given below trace back to one sample, sequenced in a study of T-cell memory formation after mild COVID-19. Each CDR3 protein gets one entry after TCRdb re-called the 5' RACE reads with MiXCR. The sample contains approximately 46,000 distinct CDR3 sequences, around 10% of which appear only once. Sequencing was carried out using PBMCs or a T cell subset sorted from them (not recorded which). These receptors all come from a man younger than 30 who had mild COVID-19 (a few samples of this study predate the infection). Cell type and time point are not known.

This clonotype was counted at least ten times. The chain is built from TRBV28 and TRBJ2-1; 7 bases are a match to TRBD2. Germline V gene sequence: CDR1 MDHEN, CDR2 SYDVKM. The CDR3 loop spans 14 amino acids. With V trimmed by 8 bases and J by 0 bases, 4 bases remained unmatched. In DNA, the CDR3 is TGTGCCAGCGTAGGCGGGAGCTCCTACAATGAGCAGTTCTTC. This translates into CASVGGSSYNEQFF.

This chain joins TRBV6-2 or TRBV6-3 and TRBJ2-5; 9 bases match TRBD2. The V segment lost 0 bases and the J segment 5 bases; nucleotides outside the gene matches: 7. The CDR3 consists of 16 residues. Germline loops: CDR1 MNHEY, CDR2 SVGEGT. DNA for the CDR3: TGTGCCAGCAGTTACTCCGCTAGCGGGGATCTGGAGACCCAGTACTTC. This encodes CASSYSASGDLETQYF.

This rearrangement joins TRBV11-2 to TRBJ2-5; D assignment may be TRBD1 or TRBD2 (7 bases each). Germline V gene data show CDR1 as SGHAT and CDR2 as FQNNGV. V dropped 5 bases and J dropped 7 bases, with 17 bases sitting between them. The CDR3 runs to 14 residues. As DNA, the CDR3 is TGTGCCAGCAGCCCATCGACAGGGAGGGGGACCCAGTACTTC. Amino acids: CASSPSTGRGTQYF.

By share, this clonotype counts as medium-sized. The junction departs from the called germline gene at one end, perhaps through a read error. This chain links TRBV7-2 with TRBJ2-7, with D maybe TRBD2 (5 bases). The CDR3 totals 12 residues. Germline assignment: CDR1 SGHTA and CDR2 FQGNSA. CDR3 bases: TGTGCCAGCAGCCCCCGTACGGGGTCTGTTGACTTC. Its protein is CASSPRTGSVDF. The full variable domain, with the rest looked up from reference TRBV7-2 and TRBJ2-7, is GAGVSQSPSNKVTEKGKDVELRCDPISGHTALYWYRQSLGQGLEFLIYFQGNSAPDKSGLPSDRFSAERTGGSVSTLTIQRTQQEDSAVYLCASSPRTGSVDFGPGTRLTVT.

The J gene is TRBJ2-5, the V gene TRBV7-3, with D perhaps TRBD2 (7 bases). This CDR3 region has 14 residues. The V end lost 5 bases, the J end lost 8 bases, and 18 bases lay between the germline ends. The germline V gene has CDR1 SGHTA and CDR2 FQGTGA. DNA of the CDR3: TGTGCCAGCAGCCCGTCGGGAGGCGGGGGCACCCAGTACTTC. Translation gives CASSPSGGGGTQYF.

This clonotype showed up just a few times. The V call is TRBV29-1, the J call TRBJ1-1; D call uncertain. CDR1 SQVTM and CDR2 ANQGSEA come from the germline V gene. This CDR3 has 10 amino acids. The germline V and J ends were trimmed by 8 bases and 10 bases, with 14 bases remaining between them. The CDR3 loop reads CSISEVRAFF. In nucleotides, the CDR3 is TGCAGCATTTCGGAAGTCCGAGCTTTCTTT.

This clonotype turned up a few times. The chain couples TRBV20-1 to TRBJ1-2, with 8 bases matching TRBD1. The CDR3 length is 13 residues. The ends lost 6 bases at V and 4 bases at J; junction bases unmatched: 7. CDR1 DFQATT and CDR2 SNEGSKA come from the germline V gene (reference sequence). The CDR3 loop reads CSAWRTGTYGYTF. The CDR3 DNA sequence: TGCAGTGCCTGGCGGACAGGGACCTATGGCTACACCTTC.

This clonotype was detected ten times or more. The chain carries TRBV12-3 or TRBV12-4 and TRBJ1-2; a weak D match, TRBD1 (5 bases). Trimming shortened V by 5 bases and J by 4 bases, and 11 bases separated the two germline ends. There are 13 residues in the CDR3. In DNA form, the CDR3 reads TGTGCCAGCAGTCCCGCTGGGGGCTATGGCTACACCTTC. Protein sequence: CASSPAGGYGYTF.

The rearrangement uses TRBV5-8 and TRBJ2-7; TRBD1 matches at 10 bases. The CDR3 has 15 amino acids. After removal of 4 bases from V and 4 bases from J, the junction contained 8 bases not matched to a gene. Germline CDR1 SGHTS, CDR2 YDEGEE. The CDR3 loop is CASSRTGQGGYEQYV. The CDR3 DNA is TGTGCCAGCAGCCGAACCGGACAGGGGGGTTACGAGCAGTACGTC.

The table lists this clonotype with many counts. The chain is built from TRBV10-2 and TRBJ2-1; D call uncertain. Between the trimmed V and J ends, which lost 6 bases and 0 bases, there was a span of 15 bases. The CDR3 is 16 residues long. The germline V gene encodes CDR1 WSHSY and CDR2 SAAADI. CDR3 sequence: CASRDLQKSSYNEQFF. The CDR3 coding sequence is TGCGCCAGCAGAGACCTACAAAAGAGCTCCTACAATGAGCAGTTCTTC.

V is TRBV25-1 and J is TRBJ2-7; weak D call: TRBD1 (6 bases). From germline, CDR1 is MGHDK and CDR2 SYGVNS. The CDR3 totals 15 residues. The V end was cut by 3 bases, the J end by 7 bases, with 19 bases between. In DNA form, the CDR3 reads TGTGCCAGCAGTGACAGGGGACACGACGACTGGGAGCAGTACGTC. It specifies CASSDRGHDDWEQYV.

This clonotype was counted only a few times. J is TRBJ1-4 and V is TRBV20-1; 11 nucleotides match TRBD1. With V trimmed by 6 bases and J by 7 bases, 4 bases remained unmatched. CDR3 size: 13 residues. The germline V gene has CDR1 DFQATT and CDR2 SNEGSKA (reference sequence). The CDR3 bases are TGCAGTGCCCCCGGGACAGGGGGTGAAAAACTGTTTTTT. Amino acids: CSAPGTGGEKLFF.

This clonotype was picked up a small number of times. The chain couples TRBV20-1 to TRBJ2-1, with unresolved D. V was pared by 6 bases and J by 4 bases, with 22 bases between. The CDR3 has 16 amino acids. Germline CDR1 and CDR2: DFQATT and SNEGSKA (reference sequence). CDR3 loop: CSAEAGFGLVYNEQFF. CDR3 in DNA: TGCAGTGCCGAGGCCGGTTTCGGGCTTGTGTACAATGAGCAGTTCTTC.

This clonotype has ten or more counts. The V and J genes are TRBV20-1 and TRBJ2-7; tentative D call: TRBD1 (6 bases). CDR3 size: 14 residues. Trimming removed 3 bases at V and 4 bases at J, with 16 bases between. The germline V gene has CDR1 DFQATT and CDR2 SNEGSKA (reference sequence). CDR3 loop: CSASLGAEMYEQYF. As DNA, the CDR3 is TGCAGTGCTAGCCTGGGGGCTGAAATGTACGAGCAGTACTTC.

This chain joins TRBV5-1 and TRBJ1-2, with a possible D match to TRBD1 (5 bases). Trimming stripped 2 bases from V and 4 bases from J, with 12 bases between. This CDR3 is built from 14 residues. CDR1 and CDR2 from the germline V gene are SGHRS and YFSETQ. CDR3 nucleotide sequence: TGCGCCAGCAGCTTCGGGACGGATGTCTATGGCTACACCTTC. This gives the protein CASSFGTDVYGYTF.

In its sample, this clonotype was seen many times. The chain couples TRBV4-3 to TRBJ2-7; no firm D call. Germline CDR1 is LGHNA and CDR2 is YSLEER. V lost 1 base to trimming and J lost 0 bases, with 7 bases between them. The CDR3 length is 14 residues. DNA for the CDR3: TGCGCCAGCAGCCAAGGGGCCAGCTCCTACGAGCAGTACGTC. Encoded protein: CASSQGASSYEQYV.

This clonotype was detected only a few times. The V and J genes are TRBV12-3 or TRBV12-4 and TRBJ1-1; 10 bases are a match to TRBD1. The CDR3 runs to 15 residues. J gave up 3 bases and V 4 bases, and 5 bases lay outside the gene matches. CDR3 protein: CASSWGTGADTEAFF. CDR3 bases: TGTGCCAGCAGTTGGGGGACAGGGGCGGACACTGAAGCTTTCTTT.

The chain joins TRBV7-9 to TRBJ2-7, with TRBD1 matching 7 bases. The CDR3 has 15 amino acids. Trimming took 4 bases from V and 0 from J; bases not matched to a gene: 6. Germline-derived CDR1 and CDR2 are SEHNR and FQNEAQ (reference sequence). The CDR3 loop reads CASSSRQGHSYEQYF. CDR3 coding DNA: TGTGCCAGCAGCTCAAGACAGGGCCACTCCTACGAGCAGTACTTC.

The rearrangement joins TRBV12-3 or TRBV12-4 to TRBJ1-5; no firm D call. This CDR3 has 13 amino acids. The V gene lost 6 bases and the J gene lost 1 base, with 7 bases spanning the gap. The CDR3 region has the DNA TGTGCCAGCAGACTATCGAGCAATCAGCCCCAGCATTTT. Amino acid sequence: CASRLSSNQPQHF.

The chain carries TRBV6-5 and TRBJ1-6; TRBD1 is a possible D gene (5 bases). Germline V gives CDR1 MNHEY, CDR2 SVGAGI. This CDR3 contains 14 residues. Deletions cut 6 bases from V and 5 bases from J, with 11 bases between. CDR3 in DNA: TGTGCCAGCAGACCGGGACGGGATAATTCACCCCTCCACTTT. This encodes CASRPGRDNSPLHF.

The V call is TRBV4-3, the J call TRBJ1-6; D is unclear. This CDR3 spans 13 amino acids. V lost 1 base, J lost 14 bases, and 12 bases lay in between. Germline V gives CDR1 LGHNA, CDR2 YSLEER. Here the CDR3 reads CASSQVIPSALHF. For the CDR3, the DNA is TGCGCCAGCAGCCAAGTTATCCCCTCAGCCCTCCACTTT.

This clonotype was counted a few times. V is TRBV7-3 and J is TRBJ1-2; D possibly corresponds to TRBD1 (5 bases). The CDR3 consists of 13 residues. V gave up 2 bases and J gave up 8 bases, with 12 bases separating them. The germline CDR1 and CDR2 sequences are SGHTA and FQGTGA. CDR3 coding DNA: TGTGCCAGCAGCTTATTAGGGGTCGGCGGCTACACCTTC. It yields the protein CASSLLGVGGYTF. The full variable domain, rest sourced from reference TRBV7-3 and TRBJ1-2, is GAGVSQTPSNKVTEKGKYVELRCDPISGHTALYWYRQSLGQGPEFLIYFQGTGAADDSGLPNDRFFAVRPEGSVSTLKIQRTERGDSAVYLCASSLLGVGGYTFGSGTRLTVV.

V and J are TRBV12-3 or TRBV12-4 and TRBJ1-1; unclear D gene. V dropped 0 bases and J dropped 4 bases, with 6 bases sitting between them. This CDR3 is 13 amino acids long. The CDR3 DNA reads as TGTGCCAGCAGTTTAGCGCGGGGCACTGAAGCTTTCTTT. Translating it yields CASSLARGTEAFF.

The V and J genes are TRBV7-6 and TRBJ2-7; 9 bases match TRBD1. Unmatched junction bases numbered 14, after V lost 5 bases and J lost 0 bases. CDR1 and CDR2 (germline): SGHVS, FNYEAQ. The CDR3 extends over 18 amino acids. The CDR3 nucleotides read TGTGCCAGCAGCCTCCTCCGATACAACAGGGGGCTCTCCTACGAGCAGTACGTC. Its translation: CASSLLRYNRGLSYEQYV.